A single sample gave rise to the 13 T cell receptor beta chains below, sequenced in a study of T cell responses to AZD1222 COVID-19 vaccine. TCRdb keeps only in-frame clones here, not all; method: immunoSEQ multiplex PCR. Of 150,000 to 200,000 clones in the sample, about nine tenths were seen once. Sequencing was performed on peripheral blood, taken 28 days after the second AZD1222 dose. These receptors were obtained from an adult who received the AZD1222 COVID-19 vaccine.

The CDR3 DNA reads TGTGCCAGCAGCGCACCGGACCGGGGCCCTCATGAAGCTTTCTTT. It translates to CASSAPDRGPHEAFF. V and J are TRBV9 and TRBJ1-1; D may be TRBD1 (5 bases). CDR1 SGDLS and CDR2 YYNGEE come from the germline V gene. The CDR3 is 15 residues long. V shed 3 bases and J shed 7 bases, with 19 bases lying between them.

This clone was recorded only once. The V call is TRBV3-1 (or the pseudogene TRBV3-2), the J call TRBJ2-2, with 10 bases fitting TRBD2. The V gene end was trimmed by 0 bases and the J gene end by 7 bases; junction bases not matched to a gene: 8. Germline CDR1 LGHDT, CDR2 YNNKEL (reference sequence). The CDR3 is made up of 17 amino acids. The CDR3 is CASSQDPSGGLNGELFF. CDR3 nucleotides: TGTGCCAGCAGCCAAGACCCTAGCGGGGGCCTTAACGGGGAGCTGTTTTTT.

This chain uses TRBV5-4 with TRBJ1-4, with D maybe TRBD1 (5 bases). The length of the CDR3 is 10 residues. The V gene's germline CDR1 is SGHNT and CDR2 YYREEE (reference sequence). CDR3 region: CAWGGEKLFF. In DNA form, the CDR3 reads TGTGCTTGGGGGGGTGAAAAACTGTTTTTT.

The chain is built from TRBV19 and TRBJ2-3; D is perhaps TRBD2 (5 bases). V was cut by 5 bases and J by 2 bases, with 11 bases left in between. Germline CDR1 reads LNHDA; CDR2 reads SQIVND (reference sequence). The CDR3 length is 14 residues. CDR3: CASSSLGITDTQYF. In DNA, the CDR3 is TGTGCCAGTAGTTCACTAGGCATCACAGATACGCAGTATTTT.

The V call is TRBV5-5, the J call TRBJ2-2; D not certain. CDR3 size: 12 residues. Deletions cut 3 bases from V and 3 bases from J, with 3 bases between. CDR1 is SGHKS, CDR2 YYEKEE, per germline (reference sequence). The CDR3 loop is CASSSYTGELFF. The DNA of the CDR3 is TGTGCCAGCAGCTCCTACACCGGGGAGCTGTTTTTT.

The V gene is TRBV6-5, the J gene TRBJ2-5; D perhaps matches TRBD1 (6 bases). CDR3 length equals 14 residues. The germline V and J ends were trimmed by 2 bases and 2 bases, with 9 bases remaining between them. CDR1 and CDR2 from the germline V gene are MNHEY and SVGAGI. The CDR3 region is CASSYPGQQETQYF. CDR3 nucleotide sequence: TGTGCCAGCAGTTACCCTGGACAGCAAGAGACCCAGTACTTC.

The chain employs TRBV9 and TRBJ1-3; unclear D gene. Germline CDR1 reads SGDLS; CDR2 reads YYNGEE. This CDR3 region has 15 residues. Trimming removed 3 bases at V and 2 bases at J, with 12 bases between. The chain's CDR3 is CASSADGNTGNTIYF. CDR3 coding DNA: TGTGCCAGCAGCGCCGACGGGAACACTGGAAACACCATATATTTT.

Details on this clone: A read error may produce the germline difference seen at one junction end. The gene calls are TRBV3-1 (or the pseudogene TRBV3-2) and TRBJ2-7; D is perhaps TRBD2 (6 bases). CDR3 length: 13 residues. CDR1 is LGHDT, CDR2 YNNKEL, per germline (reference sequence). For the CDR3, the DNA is TGTGCCAGCAGCCAAGCACAGGCCGGGAGCACAATCTTC. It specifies CASSQAQAGSTIF.

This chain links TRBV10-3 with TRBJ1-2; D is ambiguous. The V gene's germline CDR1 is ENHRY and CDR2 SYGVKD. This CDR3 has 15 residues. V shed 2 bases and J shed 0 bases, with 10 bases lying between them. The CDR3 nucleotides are TGTGCCATCAGTGAGCCCAGGTTTTCTAACTATGGCTACACCTTC. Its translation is CAISEPRFSNYGYTF.

The CDR3 sequence: CASSTTTGEAYEQYF. The CDR3 DNA reads as TGTGCCAGTAGTACAACAACAGGGGAGGCCTACGAGCAGTACTTC. The chain uses TRBV19 and TRBJ2-7; tentatively, D is TRBD1 (7 bases). The CDR3 sequence is 15 residues long. The V and J ends lost 4 bases and 2 bases respectively, with 15 bases between them. Per the germline V gene, CDR1 is LNHDA and CDR2 is SQIVND (reference sequence).

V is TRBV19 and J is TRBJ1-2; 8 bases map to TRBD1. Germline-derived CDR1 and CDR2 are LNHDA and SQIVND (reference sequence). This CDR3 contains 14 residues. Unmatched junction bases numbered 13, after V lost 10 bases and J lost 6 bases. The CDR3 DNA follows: TGTGCCACTCAATCAGGGGGCGCCGTACATGGCTACACCTTC. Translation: CATQSGGAVHGYTF.

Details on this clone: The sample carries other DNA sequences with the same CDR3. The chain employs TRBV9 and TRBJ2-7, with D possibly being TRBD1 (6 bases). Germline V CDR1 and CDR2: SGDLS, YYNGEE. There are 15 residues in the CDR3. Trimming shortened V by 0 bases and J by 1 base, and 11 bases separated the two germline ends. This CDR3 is CASSVAGGASYEQYF. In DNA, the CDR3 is TGTGCCAGCAGCGTAGCTGGGGGCGCGTCCTACGAGCAGTACTTC.

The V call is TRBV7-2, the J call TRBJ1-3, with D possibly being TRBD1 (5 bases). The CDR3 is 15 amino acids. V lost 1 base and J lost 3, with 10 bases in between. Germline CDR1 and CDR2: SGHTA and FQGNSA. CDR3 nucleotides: TGTGCCAGCAGCTTAGTTGACAGAATTGGAAACACCATATATTTT. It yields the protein CASSLVDRIGNTIYF.